This TCR beta chain is drawn from a study of blood T cell repertoires in COVID-19. Study information: PBMCs, B-cell-depleted T cells, or T cells were the source of the cDNA or gDNA that made up the material.

The sample holds one count of this clone. The assay was immunoSEQ multiplex PCR, and TCRdb's table has in-frame clones only and misses some. The sample includes approximately 200,000 clones, around 90% of them seen just once. Enrolled through a virtual design, the participants were between about 18 and 100 years of age and came from roughly 22 US areas. The CDR3 consists of 16 residues. Germline-derived CDR1 and CDR2 are SGHVS and FNYEAQ. The ends were cut back, 1 base at V and 7 bases at J, with 17 bases in the middle. This receptor was identified in a man younger than 40 who had recovered from COVID-19. The gene calls are TRBV7-6 and TRBJ2-1; TRBD2 might be the D (5 bases). Sequencing was performed on PBMCs or T cells enriched from blood (not recorded which). The CDR3 reads CASSLVEPRPGNEQFF. The CDR3 coding sequence is TGTGCCAGCAGCTTAGTGGAGCCTCGCCCGGGGAATGAGCAGTTCTTC.